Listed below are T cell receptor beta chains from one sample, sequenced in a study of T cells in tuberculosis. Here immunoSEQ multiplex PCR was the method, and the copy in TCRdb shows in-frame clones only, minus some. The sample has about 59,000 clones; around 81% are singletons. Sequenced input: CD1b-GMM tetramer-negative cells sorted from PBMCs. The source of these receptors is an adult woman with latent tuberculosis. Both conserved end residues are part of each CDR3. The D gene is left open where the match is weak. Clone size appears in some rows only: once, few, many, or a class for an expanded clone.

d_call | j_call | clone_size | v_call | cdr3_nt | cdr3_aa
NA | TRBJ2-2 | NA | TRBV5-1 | TGCGCCAGCAGCTTAGTAGGCGCCGGTACTAACGCCGGGGAGCTGTTTTTT | CASSLVGAGTNAGELFF
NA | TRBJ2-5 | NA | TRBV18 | TGTGCCAGCTCCCGCGAAGAGACCCAGTACTTC | CASSREETQYF
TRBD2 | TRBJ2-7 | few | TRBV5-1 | TGCGCCAGCAGCTCCGGGACTACCTACGAGCAGTACTTC | CASSSGTTYEQYF
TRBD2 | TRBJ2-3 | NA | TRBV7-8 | TGTGCCAGCAGCTCCAATAGCGGGGGGGCGGGTTTTGATACGCAGTATTTT | CASSSNSGGAGFDTQYF
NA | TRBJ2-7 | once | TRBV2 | TGTGCCAGCAGTGGGGACTTCTACGAGCAGTACTTC | CASSGDFYEQYF
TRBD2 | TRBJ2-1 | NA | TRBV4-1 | TGCGCCAGCAGCCAAGAGGCCGGGACTAGCTTCAGGGAGCAGTTCTTC | CASSQEAGTSFREQFF
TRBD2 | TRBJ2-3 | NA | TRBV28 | TGTGCCCGGGCGGGAGGGCGCCTCACTAGCACAGATACGCAGTATTTT | CARAGGRLTSTDTQYF
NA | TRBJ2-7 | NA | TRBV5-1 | TGCGCCAGCAGCAGGGACATAACTTACGAGCAGTACTTC | CASSRDITYEQYF
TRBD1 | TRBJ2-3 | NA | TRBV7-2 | TGTGCCAGCAGCTTAGACGCGGCAGGGGGAAGCACAGATACGCAGTATTTT | CASSLDAAGGSTDTQYF
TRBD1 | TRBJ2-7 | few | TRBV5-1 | TGCGCCAGCAGCTTGGGAGTGGGATTAGGACAGGGGGCGCGAGAGCAGTACTTC | CASSLGVGLGQGAREQYF
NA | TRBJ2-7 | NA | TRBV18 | TGTGCCAGCTCACCATACGGGGGCGAGCAGTACTTC | CASSPYGGEQYF
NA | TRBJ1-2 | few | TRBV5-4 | TGTGCCAGCAGTGGACCGGGACAAGATTTCTATGGCTACACCTTC | CASSGPGQDFYGYTF
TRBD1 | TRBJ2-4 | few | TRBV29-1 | TGCAGCGCCCGGGACAGGGGGAACATTCAGTACTTC | CSARDRGNIQYF
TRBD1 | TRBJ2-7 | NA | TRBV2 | TGTGCCAGCAGTGAAGTCGGGACAGCCTACGAGCAGTACTTC | CASSEVGTAYEQYF
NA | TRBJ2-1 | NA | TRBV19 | TGTGCCAGTAGTCCTCCGGGTCCTTCCTACAATGAGCAGTTCTTC | CASSPPGPSYNEQFF
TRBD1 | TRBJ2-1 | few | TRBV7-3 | TGTGCCAGCAGCTTAGGGACAGGGAGCTCCTACAATGAGCAGTTCTTC | CASSLGTGSSYNEQFF
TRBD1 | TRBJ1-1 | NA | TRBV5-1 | TGCGCCAGCAGCAGCTTACAGGGGCCACAGAACACTGAAGCTTTCTTT | CASSSLQGPQNTEAFF
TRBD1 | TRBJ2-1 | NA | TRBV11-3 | TGTGCCAGCAGCTTAGATCTAAGACAGGGAAATGAGCAGTTCTTC | CASSLDLRQGNEQFF
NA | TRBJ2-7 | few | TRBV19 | TGTGCCAGTAGTGCCTCCTACAGGCAGGGCGAGCAGTACTTC | CASSASYRQGEQYF
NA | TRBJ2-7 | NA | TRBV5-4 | TGTGCCAGCAGCTTCCAAGACAGGAGGATGGAGCAGTACTTC | CASSFQDRRMEQYF
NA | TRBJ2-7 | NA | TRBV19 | TGTGCCAGTAGTATCGCGGCAGGGGGGACGAAGTACTTC | CASSIAAGGTKYF
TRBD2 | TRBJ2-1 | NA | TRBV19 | TGTGCCAGTAGTATACACGGGGGGACTACTGAAGGTGAGCAGTTCTTC | CASSIHGGTTEGEQFF
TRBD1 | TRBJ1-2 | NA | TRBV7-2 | TGTGCCAGCAGCCCCCCCGGGACAGGGACCCCCTATGGCTACACCTTC | CASSPPGTGTPYGYTF
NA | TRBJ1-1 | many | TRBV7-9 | TGTGCCAGCAGCCCCAAATCTGAAGCTTTCTTT | CASSPKSEAFF
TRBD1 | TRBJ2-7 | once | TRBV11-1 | TGTGCCAGCAGCCGGACAGGGGACTACGAGCAGTACTTC | CASSRTGDYEQYF
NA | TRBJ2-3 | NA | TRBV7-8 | TGTGCCAGCAGCTTAGGGTCCGCCACTAGCACAGATACGCAGTATTTT | CASSLGSATSTDTQYF
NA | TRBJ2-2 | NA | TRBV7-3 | TGTGCCAGCAGCTTAACAGGAGGTGCCGGGGAGCTGTTTTTT | CASSLTGGAGELFF
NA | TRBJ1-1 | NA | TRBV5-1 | TGCGCCAGCAGGGCCGACACAGAAAAGGGGACTGAAGCTTTCTTT | CASRADTEKGTEAFF
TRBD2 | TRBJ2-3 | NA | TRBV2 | TGTGCCAGCAGTGACGGCGGGAGGACAGATACGCAGTATTTT | CASSDGGRTDTQYF
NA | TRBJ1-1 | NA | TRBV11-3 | TGTGCCAGCAGCTTAGGGCAGAACACTGAAGCTTTCTTT | CASSLGQNTEAFF
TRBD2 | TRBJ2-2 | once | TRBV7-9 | TGTGCCAGCAGTCCGAGCGGGGCAAGGACCGGGGAGCTGTTTTTT | CASSPSGARTGELFF
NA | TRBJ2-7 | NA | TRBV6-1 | TGTGCCAGCAGTTCTCGGGGGACCTTCTACGAGCAGTACTTC | CASSSRGTFYEQYF
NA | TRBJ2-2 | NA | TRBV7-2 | TGTGCCAGTCGCTCAGACAGCTATACCGGGGAGCTGTTTTTT | CASRSDSYTGELFF
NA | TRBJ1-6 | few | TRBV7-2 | TGTGCCAGCCCCAGAGGGAATAATTCACCCCTCCACTTT | CASPRGNNSPLHF
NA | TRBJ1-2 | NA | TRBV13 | TGTGCCAGCAGCGCCCTCAGTGTTCCCCTCTATGGCTACACCTTC | CASSALSVPLYGYTF
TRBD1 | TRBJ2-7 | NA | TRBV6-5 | TGTGCCAGCAGTGTACGGGACAGAGCCTACGAGCAGTACTTC | CASSVRDRAYEQYF
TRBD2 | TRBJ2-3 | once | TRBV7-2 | TGTGCCAGCAGCTTAGCGCTTCTAGCGGGGGGGCTGGACACAGATACGCAGTATTTT | CASSLALLAGGLDTDTQYF
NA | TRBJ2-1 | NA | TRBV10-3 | TGTGCCATCGAAGCGGGTCCGGGGAATGAGCAGTTCTTC | CAIEAGPGNEQFF
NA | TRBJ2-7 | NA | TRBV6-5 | TGTGCCAGCAGTTATGACAGATACTACGAGCAGTACTTC | CASSYDRYYEQYF
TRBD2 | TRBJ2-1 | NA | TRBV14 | TGTGCCAGCAGCCGCTTTGGCGGGGGATACAATGAGCAGTTCTTC | CASSRFGGGYNEQFF
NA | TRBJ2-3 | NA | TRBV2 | TGTGCCAGCAGCCCTAGGGGGACAGATACGCAGTATTTT | CASSPRGTDTQYF
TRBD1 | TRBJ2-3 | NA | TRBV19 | TGTGCCAGTATGAGAGACAGGGGAACAGATACGCAGTATTTT | CASMRDRGTDTQYF
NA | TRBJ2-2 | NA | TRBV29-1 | TGCAGCGTTGGGTACCGGGGGTCGAACACCGGGGAGCTGTTTTTT | CSVGYRGSNTGELFF
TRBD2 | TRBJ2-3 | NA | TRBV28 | TGTGCCAGCAGTTCCGGGCAGCGGGGCCAAGATACGCAGTATTTT | CASSSGQRGQDTQYF
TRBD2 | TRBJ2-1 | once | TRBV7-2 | TGTGCCAGCAGCAACGGACTAGCGGCGTTCTTC | CASSNGLAAFF
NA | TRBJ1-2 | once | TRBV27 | TGTGCCAGCAGTTTAAACAGGGAGTATGGCTACACCTTC | CASSLNREYGYTF
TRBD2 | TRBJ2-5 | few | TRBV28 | TGTGCCAGCAGTCCCGGGACTAGCCATTACCAAGAGACCCAGTACTTC | CASSPGTSHYQETQYF
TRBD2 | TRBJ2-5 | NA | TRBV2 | TGTGCCAGCAGCCCAGGGGCTAGCGGGGGCCAAGAGACCCAGTACTTC | CASSPGASGGQETQYF
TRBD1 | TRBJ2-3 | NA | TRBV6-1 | TGTGCCAGCACTAGACAGGGAGCTAGCACAGATACGCAGTATTTT | CASTRQGASTDTQYF
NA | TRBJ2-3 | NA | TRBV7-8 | TGTGCCAGCAGCCAACGCCATGGCTTCAGCACAGATACGCAGTATTTT | CASSQRHGFSTDTQYF
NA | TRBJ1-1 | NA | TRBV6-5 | TGTGCCAGCAGTGCGCCGGGAGTAGGGGCTGAAGCTTTCTTT | CASSAPGVGAEAFF
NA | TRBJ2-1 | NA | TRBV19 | TGTGCCAGTAGTATAGGAGTAAATGAGCAGTTCTTC | CASSIGVNEQFF